These 26 T cell receptor beta chains share one sample of origin, sequenced in a study of blood T cell repertoires in COVID-19. Assay used: immunoSEQ multiplex PCR; TCRdb lists only in-frame clones, some missing. The sample includes 150,000 to 200,000 clones, approximately 86% of them seen just once. Sequencing used peripheral blood. Receptor source: a man in his forties or fifties with active or convalescent COVID-19.

The J gene is TRBJ1-2, the V gene TRBV5-1; D gene ambiguous. This CDR3 has 12 amino acids. Trimming removed 2 bases from V and 2 bases from J, with 4 bases in between. Per germline, CDR1 SGHRS and CDR2 YFSETQ. The CDR3 loop reads CASSLQNYGYTF. CDR3 DNA sequence: TGCGCCAGCAGCTTACAGAACTATGGCTACACCTTC. The full variable domain, rest sourced from reference TRBV5-1 and TRBJ1-2, is KAGVTQTPRYLIKTRGQQVTLSCSPISGHRSVSWYQQTPGQGLQFLFEYFSETQRNKGNFPGRFSGRQFSNSRSEMNVSTLELGDSALYLCASSLQNYGYTFGSGTRLTVV.

V usage is TRBV19 and J usage is TRBJ1-4, with D possibly being TRBD1 (6 bases). V was cut by 6 bases and J by 0 bases, with 14 bases left in between. This CDR3 comprises 16 residues. Germline CDR1 LNHDA, CDR2 SQIVND (reference sequence). CDR3 protein: CASRTRQAATNEKLFF. In DNA form, the CDR3 reads TGTGCCAGTAGAACGCGACAGGCGGCAACTAATGAAAAACTGTTTTTT.

V and J are TRBV7-3 and TRBJ1-1; 8 bases line up with TRBD1. V shed 5 bases and J 2 bases; nucleotides not matched to a gene: 4. Germline assignment: CDR1 SGHTA and CDR2 FQGTGA. CDR3 length: 14 residues. The CDR3 nucleotides are TGTGCCAGCAGCCGAGGGACAGGTAACACTGAAGCTTTCTTT. It specifies CASSRGTGNTEAFF.

The chain couples TRBV2 to TRBJ1-1; no clear D gene. Germline CDR1 and CDR2: SNHLY and FYNNEI. V was pared by 1 base and J by 0 bases, with 9 bases between. There are 15 residues in the CDR3. The CDR3 DNA reads TGTGCCAGCAGTGAAGGGAGAAAGTTGAACACTGAAGCTTTCTTT. This translates into CASSEGRKLNTEAFF.

This clone has only a few counts. The V gene is TRBV18, the J gene TRBJ2-3; D gene unclear. CDR1 KGHSH and CDR2 LQKENI come from the germline V gene. The V and J ends lost 2 bases and 0 bases respectively, with 9 bases between them. The length of the CDR3 is 15 residues. The CDR3, as DNA: TGTGCCAGCTCACCAAGCACTCCAAGCACAGATACGCAGTATTTT. It encodes CASSPSTPSTDTQYF.

This clone was seen once. The V gene is TRBV5-4, the J gene TRBJ2-7; 10 nucleotides match TRBD2. Trimming at V came to 4 bases and at J to 2 bases, leaving 6 bases not matched to a gene. CDR1 and CDR2 from the germline V gene are SGHNT and YYREEE (reference sequence). The CDR3 consists of 15 residues. The CDR3 spells CASSPSGGATYEQYF. CDR3 in DNA: TGTGCCAGCAGCCCTAGCGGGGGAGCTACCTACGAGCAGTACTTC.

This sequence joins TRBV11-2 and TRBJ2-7, with 7 bases aligning to TRBD1. J lost 4 bases, V lost 0 bases, and 9 bases had no gene match. This CDR3 has 16 amino acids. The germline V gene has CDR1 SGHAT and CDR2 FQNNGV. CDR3: CASSLDLRGPFYEQYF. The CDR3 coding sequence is TGTGCCAGCAGCTTAGATCTAAGGGGGCCTTTTTACGAGCAGTACTTC.

This clone turned up a few times. This rearrangement joins TRBV11-1 to TRBJ2-3; no clear D. Germline CDR1 is SGHAT and CDR2 is FQDESV (reference sequence). V gave up 5 bases and J gave up 1 base, with 13 bases separating them. The CDR3 is 15 amino acids. The CDR3 DNA is TGTGCCAGCAGCCCGCCCGGTTACGGCACAGATACGCAGTATTTT. Translating gives CASSPPGYGTDTQYF.

This chain uses TRBV7-2 with TRBJ1-4; D is unclear. The germline gives CDR1 SGHTA, CDR2 FQGNSA. The germline V and J ends were trimmed by 5 bases and 2 bases, with 9 bases remaining between them. The CDR3 length is 14 residues. DNA of the CDR3: TGTGCCAGCAGCCCGCGAAATACTAATGAAAAACTGTTTTTT. Encoded protein: CASSPRNTNEKLFF.

Here the CDR3 DNA reads TGTGCCAGCTCCCAAGGGGGACAGGGGTGTCCAGATACGCAGTATTTT. This translates into CASSQGGQGCPDTQYF. The gene calls are TRBV21-1 and TRBJ2-3; TRBD1 reflects the table's D call only, with no check against the DNA. TRBV21-1 is termed a pseudogene. This CDR3 is built from 16 residues.

This chain connects TRBV5-4 to TRBJ2-1; 7 bases map to TRBD1. V was pared by 4 bases and J by 4 bases, with 14 bases of the junction left unmatched. The CDR3 consists of 17 residues. CDR1 and CDR2 (germline): SGHNT, YYREEE (reference sequence). The CDR3 DNA sequence: TGTGCCAGCAGCCCCTACCAGGGGGTCACTGTTTACAATGAGCAGTTCTTC. As protein: CASSPYQGVTVYNEQFF.

The V and J genes are TRBV7-2 and TRBJ1-2; D is possibly TRBD1 (5 bases). Germline V gives CDR1 SGHTA, CDR2 FQGNSA. Trimming removed 7 bases from V and 0 bases from J, with 21 bases in between. The CDR3 has 17 residues. CDR3 in DNA: TGTGCCAGCACCCCCGGCGGGGGATTCTCCGCTAACTATGGCTACACCTTC. Protein: CASTPGGGFSANYGYTF.

J is TRBJ2-3 and V is TRBV13; D is unclear. The germline CDR1 and CDR2 sequences are PRHDT and FYEKMQ (reference sequence). This CDR3 has 14 residues. Trimming left V 2 bases short and J 4 bases short, with 10 bases between. This CDR3 reads CASSLLLSPDTQYF. In DNA, the CDR3 is TGTGCCAGCAGCTTACTCCTTTCCCCAGATACGCAGTATTTT.

This chain joins TRBV12-3 or TRBV12-4 and TRBJ2-5, with 8 bases fitting TRBD1. The CDR3 loop spans 13 amino acids. After removal of 5 bases from V and 6 bases from J, the junction contained 5 bases not matched to a gene. The CDR3 is CASSADRGKTQYF. DNA of the CDR3: TGTGCCAGCAGTGCCGACAGGGGTAAGACCCAGTACTTC.

The chain is built from TRBV7-9 and TRBJ2-3, with a possible D match to TRBD2 (5 bases). The CDR3 covers 14 residues. Deletions cut 2 bases from V and 4 bases from J, with 10 bases between. Germline values: CDR1 SEHNR, CDR2 FQNEAQ (reference sequence). In DNA, the CDR3 is TGTGCCAGCAGCTTACTCGAGGAGGCAGATACGCAGTATTTT. Translated, it gives CASSLLEEADTQYF.

CDR3 sequence: CASSSDRVQETQYF. The DNA of the CDR3 is TGTGCCAGCAGTTCCGACAGGGTCCAAGAGACCCAGTACTTC. V and J are TRBV28 and TRBJ2-5, with TRBD1 matching over 7 bases. Trimming took 4 bases from V and 1 from J; bases not matched to a gene: 3. Germline CDR1 reads MDHEN; CDR2 reads SYDVKM. The CDR3 contains 14 residues.

The genes are TRBV5-4 and TRBJ2-7; 12 bases are a match to TRBD2. Losses at the gene ends were 3 bases for V and 2 bases for J; bases not matched to a gene: 6. CDR3 length equals 16 residues. CDR1 SGHNT and CDR2 YYREEE come from the germline V gene (reference sequence). This CDR3 is CASSSRLAGVAYEQYF. Written as DNA, the CDR3 is TGTGCCAGCAGCTCGCGACTAGCGGGGGTCGCCTACGAGCAGTACTTC.

The genes are TRBV10-3 and TRBJ1-2, with D possibly being TRBD1 (5 bases). The V gene lost 3 bases and the J gene lost 3 bases, with 11 bases spanning the gap. This CDR3 has 14 amino acids. Germline V gives CDR1 ENHRY, CDR2 SYGVKD. The CDR3 DNA sequence: TGTGCCATCAGTGACCAGGGAGGGGACTATGGCTACACCTTC. Translated, it gives CAISDQGGDYGYTF.

J is TRBJ1-4 and V is TRBV18, with TRBD1 matching over 10 bases. The CDR3 totals 14 residues. The germline gives CDR1 KGHSH, CDR2 LQKENI. Germline trimming cut 6 bases from V and 4 bases from J; bases unmatched to any gene: 2. The CDR3 DNA follows: TGTGCCAGCTCGCGGACAGGGGGTAATGAAAAACTGTTTTTT. Its protein product is CASSRTGGNEKLFF.

The chain joins TRBV30 to TRBJ1-6; D is ambiguous. V dropped 6 bases and J dropped 4 bases, with 13 bases sitting between them. The CDR3 extends over 14 amino acids. Germline CDR1 reads GTSNPN; CDR2 reads SVGIG (reference sequence). The CDR3, as DNA: TGTGCCTGCAACCGTCAGGATTATAATTCACCCCTCCACTTT. Translated: CACNRQDYNSPLHF.

Concerning this clone itself: The junction and the germline gene differ at one end; a read error may be behind it. The chain combines TRBV7-7 with TRBJ2-3, with 10 bases lining up with TRBD2. The CDR3 totals 16 residues. The germline V gene encodes CDR1 SSHAT and CDR2 FNYEAQ (reference sequence). CDR3 amino acids: CASSLASGGPTDTQYF. CDR3 nucleotides: TGTGCTAGCAGCTTAGCTAGCGGGGGCCCCACAGATACGCAGTATTTT. Full variable domain (remainder filled in from reference TRBV7-7 and TRBJ2-3): GAGVSQSPRYKVTKRGQDVTLRCDPISSHATLYWYQQALGQGPEFLTYFNYEAQPDKSGLPSDRFSAERPEGSISTLTIQRTEQRDSAMYRCASSLASGGPTDTQYFGPGTRLTVL.

This chain uses TRBV6-5 with TRBJ1-2; 7 nucleotides match TRBD1. After removal of 6 bases from V and 4 bases from J, the junction contained 8 bases not matched to a gene. The CDR3 covers 14 residues. CDR1 MNHEY and CDR2 SVGAGI come from the germline V gene. The CDR3 sequence: CASSRQGGRYGYTF. The DNA of the CDR3 is TGTGCCAGCAGCCGACAGGGAGGACGCTATGGCTACACCTTC.

The rearrangement joins TRBV5-1 to TRBJ2-5; 8 nucleotides match TRBD2. The germline V gene has CDR1 SGHRS and CDR2 YFSETQ. The length of the CDR3 is 14 residues. Germline trimming cut 4 bases from V and 5 bases from J; bases unmatched to any gene: 7. CDR3 sequence (DNA): TGCGCCAGCAGCCCCGGGGGGGGTCCGGAGACCCAGTACTTC. Protein product: CASSPGGGPETQYF.

The chain carries TRBV18 and TRBJ1-5; no definite D call. The germline V and J ends were trimmed by 3 bases and 9 bases, with 18 bases remaining between them. The CDR3 consists of 15 residues. The germline V gene encodes CDR1 KGHSH and CDR2 LQKENI. The CDR3 nucleotides read TGTGCCAGCTCACCTCCCGGGAGTCGATTTCGGCCCCAGCATTTT. This codes for CASSPPGSRFRPQHF.

The chain joins TRBV11-2 to TRBJ1-1; 7 bases line up with TRBD1. Trimming took 5 bases from V and 1 from J; bases not matched to a gene: 7. Germline CDR1 and CDR2: SGHAT and FQNNGV. CDR3 length: 15 amino acids. CDR3 coding DNA: TGTGCCAGCAGCCGAGCCAGGACAGGGAACACTGAAGCTTTCTTT. It encodes CASSRARTGNTEAFF.

As to this clone: One junction end disagrees with the germline gene, perhaps due to a read error. V gene TRBV2 combines with J gene TRBJ2-5, with 11 bases matching TRBD2. Germline V gene sequence: CDR1 SNHLY, CDR2 FYNNEI. The CDR3 is 16 residues long. CDR3 nucleotides: TGTGCCAGCAGGGTTAGCGGGGGGGCCAAACAAGGGACCCAGTACTTC. Protein sequence: CASRVSGGAKQGTQYF.